This entry describes one T cell receptor (beta chain). The target antigen is unknown. Germline is not matched at one junction end, which may reflect a read error. Germline V lookup: CDR1 SGHTA, CDR2 FQGNSA. CDR3 size: 16 residues. The data stem from a study of cytomegalovirus exposure and HLA in healthy donors. 60 Vbeta and 13 Jbeta primers were used in PCR. Authors' methods: A later analysis tallied tens of millions of unique TCR beta chains, around 11 million of them shared. The data were produced by immunoSEQ multiplex PCR, yet TCRdb's version contains in-frame clones alone and is incomplete. From that table come the V and J calls and clone size; the DNA was used to work out D and trimming. The repertoire holds over 70,000 clones, with 80% as singletons. Findings of the study overall: There were some public TCRs occurring in many donors, but most TCR sequences were rare.

Sequencing was performed on PBMCs. This chain links TRBV7-2 with TRBJ2-4; 7 bases line up with TRBD1. The origin of this receptor is a man aged 45-65 years in good health and CMV-seropositive. The CDR3 protein is CASSLAPQGSKNSQYF. The CDR3 DNA follows: TGTGCCAGCAGCTTAGCCCCACAGGGGAGCAAAAACAGTCAGTACTTC. Full variable domain (remainder filled in from reference TRBV7-2 and TRBJ2-4): GAGVSQSPSNKVTEKGKDVELRCDPISGHTALYWYRQSLGQGLEFLIYFQGNSAPDKSGLPSDRFSAERTGGSVSTLTIQRTQQEDSAVYLCASSLAPQGSKNSQYFGAGTRLSVL.